This T cell receptor beta chain was sequenced for a study of glioma-infiltrating T cells after dendritic cell vaccination. Measured with immunoSEQ multiplex PCR; TCRdb has only the in-frame clones, and not every one. The repertoire consists of around 73,000 clones, with 82% occurring once and the leading ten covering 2.1%. General observations from the study: Complete blood and tumor specimen sets were limited to few patients.

This clone was recorded a few times. Its antigen is not identified. Germline assignment: CDR1 MNHEY and CDR2 SMNVEV (reference sequence). Trimming at V came to 6 bases and at J to 5 bases, leaving 14 bases not matched to a gene. This CDR3 spans 18 amino acids. This receptor was taken from a human donor with glioblastoma. The chain links TRBV27 to TRBJ2-2; 11 bases map to TRBD1. The sample consisted of blood, taken before dendritic cell vaccination. CDR3 residues: CASSPLFPGTGGTGELFF. CDR3 nucleotide sequence: TGTGCCAGCAGCCCCCTCTTCCCCGGGACAGGGGGAACCGGGGAGCTGTTTTTT.